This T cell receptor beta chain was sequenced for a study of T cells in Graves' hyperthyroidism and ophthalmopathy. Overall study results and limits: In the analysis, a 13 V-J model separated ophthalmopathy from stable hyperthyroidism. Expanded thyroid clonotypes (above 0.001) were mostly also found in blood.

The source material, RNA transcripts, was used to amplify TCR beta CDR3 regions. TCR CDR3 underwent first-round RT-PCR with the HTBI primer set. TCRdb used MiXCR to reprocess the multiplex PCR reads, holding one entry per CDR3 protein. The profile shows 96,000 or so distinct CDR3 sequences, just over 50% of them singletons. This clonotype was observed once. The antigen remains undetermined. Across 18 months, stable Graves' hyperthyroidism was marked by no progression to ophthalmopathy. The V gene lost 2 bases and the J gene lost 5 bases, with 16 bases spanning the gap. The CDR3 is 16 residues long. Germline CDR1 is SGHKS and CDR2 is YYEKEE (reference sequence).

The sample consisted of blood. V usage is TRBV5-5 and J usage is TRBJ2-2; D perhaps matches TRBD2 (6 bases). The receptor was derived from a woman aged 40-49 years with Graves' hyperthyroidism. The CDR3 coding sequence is TGTGCCAGCAGCTTAGATGCGGAGGAGGGGACCGGGGAGCTGTTTTTT. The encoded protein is CASSLDAEEGTGELFF.